Presented here are 12 T cell receptor beta chains from one specimen sequenced in a study of cytomegalovirus exposure and HLA in healthy donors. PCR amplification relied on 60 Vbeta primers (plus 13 Jbeta primers). Generated by immunoSEQ multiplex PCR, the TCRdb table keeps only in-frame clones and is missing some. The repertoire table contains 60,000 to 75,000 clones. Sequenced input: PBMCs. The receptor source for this set is a woman aged 30 to 39 in good health and CMV-seronegative.

V usage is TRBV5-1 and J usage is TRBJ1-1; D is unresolved. CDR1 and CDR2 from the germline V gene are SGHRS and YFSETQ. With 2 bases removed from V and 5 bases from J, the gap between germline ends came to 10 bases. The CDR3 runs to 13 residues. The CDR3 region is CASSFYSGTEAFF. The CDR3 DNA reads TGCGCCAGCAGCTTTTATTCCGGGACTGAAGCTTTCTTT.

The chain recombines TRBV5-5 with TRBJ1-3, with D unresolved. V dropped 3 bases and J dropped 0 bases, with 10 bases sitting between them. This CDR3 comprises 15 residues. Germline lookup yields CDR1 SGHKS and CDR2 YYEKEE (reference sequence). CDR3 nucleotides: TGTGCCAGCAGCTCGCCAGGATACTCTGGAAACACCATATATTTT. Its protein product is CASSSPGYSGNTIYF.

The chain has TRBV30 and TRBJ1-2; 8 bases line up with TRBD1. Trimming removed 6 bases from V and 6 bases from J; junction bases left unmatched: 3. Germline CDR1 and CDR2: GTSNPN and SVGIG (reference sequence). CDR3 size: 11 residues. The CDR3 nucleotides read TGTGCCTGCCAGGGGGCACATGGCTACACCTTC. Its translation is CACQGAHGYTF.

The chain joins TRBV30 to TRBJ1-2; the D is unclear. Trimming stripped 0 bases from V and 0 bases from J, with 20 bases between. The CDR3 consists of 18 residues. The germline V gene encodes CDR1 GTSNPN and CDR2 SVGIG (reference sequence). CDR3 bases: TGTGCCTGGAGTGTGATCGGGTCAGCCCTGACCACTAACTATGGCTACACCTTC. Protein sequence: CAWSVIGSALTTNYGYTF.

The chain couples TRBV27 to TRBJ1-2; tentatively, D is TRBD1 (6 bases). V lost 0 bases and J lost 3, with 11 bases in between. CDR1 and CDR2 from the germline V gene are MNHEY and SMNVEV (reference sequence). This CDR3 comprises 15 residues. The CDR3 loop is CASSLSSGVDYGYTF. The DNA of the CDR3 is TGTGCCAGCAGTTTATCGTCAGGGGTTGACTATGGCTACACCTTC.

This chain joins TRBV7-9 and TRBJ1-2; 10 bases align to TRBD1. V shed 1 base, J shed 5 bases, and the junction held 7 bases outside the gene matches. The CDR3 has 16 amino acids. Looked up from germline, CDR1 is SEHNR and CDR2 is FQNEAQ (reference sequence). The CDR3 DNA is TGTGCCAGCAGCTTAGGGGGACAGGGGAAAGGGTATGGCTACACCTTC. Its translation is CASSLGGQGKGYGYTF.

The CDR3 sequence is CASSTDSAYEQYF. The CDR3 DNA reads TGCGCCAGCAGCACGGACAGCGCCTACGAGCAGTACTTC. The chain couples TRBV5-1 to TRBJ2-7; perhaps TRBD1 as D (6 bases). Germline CDR1 SGHRS, CDR2 YFSETQ. Trimming pared 4 bases from V and 2 bases from J, leaving 10 bases between. The CDR3 spans 13 residues.

The chain employs TRBV18 and TRBJ1-5; D is possibly TRBD1 (5 bases). The V gene lost 3 bases and the J gene lost 13 bases, with 16 bases spanning the gap. Germline values: CDR1 KGHSH, CDR2 LQKENI. The CDR3 sequence is 13 residues long. In nucleotides, the CDR3 is TGTGCCAGCTCACCGCAGGGAGGACCGAATCAGCATTTT. Its translation: CASSPQGGPNQHF.

This chain links TRBV29-1 with TRBJ1-1; 9 nucleotides match TRBD1. The junction had 7 bases not matched to a gene; V was cut back by 5 bases and J by 0 bases. Germline V gene lookup returns CDR1 SQVTM and CDR2 ANQGSEA. This CDR3 region has 15 residues. In nucleotides, the CDR3 is TGCAGCGTTCCGGGACAGGGAGGTTTGAACACTGAAGCTTTCTTT. Translated: CSVPGQGGLNTEAFF.

The CDR3 nucleotides read TGCGCCAGCAGGGGCGGAAACACCATATATTTT. Protein product: CASRGGNTIYF. The chain recombines TRBV23-1 with TRBJ1-3; D gene unclear. TRBV23-1 is an open reading frame, and its role is uncertain. V lost 6 bases and J 4 bases, leaving 4 bases between the germline ends. The CDR3 sequence is 11 residues long.

The chain combines TRBV30 with TRBJ1-2; 11 positions match TRBD1. This CDR3 has 14 amino acids. The germline V gene encodes CDR1 GTSNPN and CDR2 SVGIG (reference sequence). Losses at the gene ends were 2 bases for V and 7 bases for J; bases not matched to a gene: 6. The CDR3 is CAWSRTGGIGGYTF. The CDR3 bases are TGTGCCTGGAGTCGGACAGGGGGCATTGGTGGCTACACCTTC.

V usage is TRBV7-2 and J usage is TRBJ2-2; possible D gene TRBD1, 5 bases. The CDR3 loop spans 16 amino acids. Trimming pared 2 bases from V and 6 bases from J, leaving 16 bases between. The germline CDR1 and CDR2 sequences are SGHTA and FQGNSA. The CDR3 sequence is CASSLFPPQVAGELFF. The CDR3 nucleotides read TGTGCCAGCAGCTTATTCCCCCCACAGGTGGCCGGGGAGCTGTTTTTT.